The clone carrying this T cell receptor (beta chain) has a count of ten or more. Its antigen is still unknown. Axillary draining lymph nodes of breast cancer patients supplied the node samples. These data belong to a study of breast tumors, draining lymph nodes, adjacent tissues. The V gene end was trimmed by 2 bases and the J gene end by 1 base; junction bases not matched to a gene: 3. This CDR3 is 16 amino acids long. Study results and caveats: Tumor T cell lymph node origin was a supported hypothesis, not proven. The data were judged consistent with most tumor T cells coming from lymph node and expanding in tumor.

TCRdb passed the multiplex PCR reads through MiXCR, listing each CDR3 protein once. The profile shows under 300,000 distinct CDR3 sequences, 34% of them singletons. The receptor's source is a female donor with breast cancer. Some clones in this sample may be carry-over from other donors' samples. The sample comprised axillary lymph node tissue. The chain has TRBV12-3 or TRBV12-4 and TRBJ2-1; 9 bases align to TRBD2. CDR3 DNA sequence: TGTGCCAGCAGTTTATTTGCGGGAGGGTCCTACAATGAGCAGTTCTTC. The encoded protein is CASSLFAGGSYNEQFF.